The clone carrying this T cell receptor beta chain was observed a few times. Its antigen remains unknown. This sample was included in a study of T-cell memory formation after mild COVID-19. Study-wide context: Among the donors, TCR clusters were largely specific to each donor.

Study observations and caveats: The study detected some responding clones in pre-infection memory, suggesting cross-reactive memory joined. CD4+ clones that contracted lay mainly in CM and EM; CD8+ ones lay in EMRA.

V lost 0 bases and J lost 5, with 14 bases in between. CDR3 length equals 16 residues. Constant-segment-primed 5'RACE gave TCR alpha and TCR beta cDNA libraries with sample barcodes and UMIs. TCRdb re-called the 5' RACE reads with MiXCR, one entry per CDR3 protein. The table shows around 60,000 distinct CDR3 sequences, with over 7.5% occurring only once. J is TRBJ2-1 and V is TRBV23-1; D possibly matches TRBD1 or TRBD2 (6 bases each). TRBV23-1 is identified as an open reading frame with a role that is uncertain. The sample was PBMCs or a T cell subset sorted from them (not recorded which). The sequence was collected from a man between 18 and 29 years old who had mild COVID-19 (a few samples of this study predate the infection). Cell type and time point are not known. DNA of the CDR3: TGCGCCAGCAGTCAATCGTGGAGGGGGAAGAACAATGAGCAGTTCTTC. Protein: CASSQSWRGKNNEQFF.